The 22 T cell receptor beta chains presented below share a single source sample, sequenced in a study of blood T cell repertoires in COVID-19. This table comes from immunoSEQ multiplex PCR, and its TCRdb copy is limited to in-frame clones, with some not included. The sample yields about 160,000 clones, around 82% seen once. The sample consisted of peripheral blood. The receptor set was obtained from a woman aged 40 to 50 with COVID-19, enrolled during active disease.

The rearrangement links TRBV19 to TRBJ1-6; D remains unclear. The length of the CDR3 is 12 residues. Germline loops: CDR1 LNHDA, CDR2 SQIVND (reference sequence). Trimming removed 5 bases from V and 6 bases from J, with 5 bases in between. CDR3 in DNA: TGTGCCAGTAGTGGCAGTAATTCACCCCTCCACTTT. It yields the protein CASSGSNSPLHF.

The gene calls are TRBV7-2 and TRBJ2-5; tentative D call: TRBD1 (5 bases). V lost 3 bases and J lost 5, with 16 bases in between. The CDR3 length is 15 residues. Germline CDR1 and CDR2: SGHTA and FQGNSA. The CDR3 reads CASSFVGRGRETQYF. In DNA form, the CDR3 reads TGTGCCAGCAGCTTCGTCGGAAGGGGTCGGGAGACCCAGTACTTC.

This rearrangement joins TRBV5-4 to TRBJ2-2; TRBD2 matches at 7 bases. Germline assignment: CDR1 SGHNT and CDR2 YYREEE (reference sequence). J gave up 3 bases and V 0 bases, and 2 bases lay outside the gene matches. This CDR3 has 15 residues. The CDR3 loop reads CASSLGGRDTGELFF. The CDR3 region has the DNA TGTGCCAGCAGCTTGGGTGGGAGGGACACCGGGGAGCTGTTTTTT.

This chain joins TRBV9 and TRBJ2-1; possible D gene TRBD2, 7 bases. CDR3 size: 15 residues. In germline, CDR1 is SGDLS, CDR2 YYNGEE. Between the trimmed V and J ends, which lost 0 bases and 4 bases, there was a span of 11 bases. The CDR3 nucleotides read TGTGCCAGCAGCGTAGGGGCGGGGGCTTACAATGAGCAGTTCTTC. This codes for CASSVGAGAYNEQFF.

This chain uses TRBV25-1 with TRBJ2-1, with D tentatively TRBD1 (6 bases). V gave up 1 base and J gave up 3 bases, with 13 bases separating them. Germline V gives CDR1 MGHDK, CDR2 SYGVNS. The CDR3 contains 16 residues. CDR3 DNA: TGTGCCAGCAGTGAATGGGGAGTAGGGGGCTACAATGAGCAGTTCTTC. This gives the protein CASSEWGVGGYNEQFF.

A note on this clone: A junction end diverges from the germline sequence, so it may reflect a read error. The chain joins TRBV27 to TRBJ2-2; 9 bases are a match to TRBD1. This CDR3 contains 16 residues. CDR1 and CDR2 from the germline V gene are MNHEY and SMNVEV (reference sequence). The CDR3 DNA is TGTGCCAGCAGTATATCCGGGACAGGGCGAGTCGGGGAGCTGTTTTTT. It encodes CASSISGTGRVGELFF.

V gene TRBV5-1 combines with J gene TRBJ2-1, with 11 bases that match TRBD1. CDR1 and CDR2 (germline): SGHRS, YFSETQ. V dropped 4 bases and J dropped 6; count of bases not matched to a gene: 6. The CDR3 runs to 15 residues. Here the CDR3 DNA reads TGCGCCAGCAGCGGACAGGGGGCTTTGGGCAATGAGCAGTTCTTC. Its translation is CASSGQGALGNEQFF.

The gene calls are TRBV4-2 and TRBJ2-7; possibly TRBD1 for D (5 bases). The CDR3 length is 15 residues. Germline V gene data show CDR1 as LGHNA and CDR2 as YNFKEQ. V lost 0 bases and J lost 0, with 9 bases in between. The CDR3 nucleotides read TGTGCCAGCAGCCAAGACATCGACAGCTCCTACGAGCAGTACGTC. Translation gives CASSQDIDSSYEQYV.

The chain uses TRBV6-5 and TRBJ1-1; no clear D. The CDR3 runs 10 residues. Trimming shortened V by 4 bases and J by 9 bases, and 6 bases separated the two germline ends. CDR1 and CDR2 (germline): MNHEY, SVGAGI. The CDR3 region is CASSSFKAFF. For the CDR3, the DNA is TGTGCCAGCAGTTCTTTTAAAGCTTTCTTT.

This clone was observed many times. The chain employs TRBV7-9 and TRBJ2-5, with D unclear. This CDR3 spans 14 amino acids. CDR1 is SEHNR and CDR2 is FQNEAQ in the germline V gene (reference sequence). Deletions cut 0 bases from V and 5 bases from J, with 10 bases between. CDR3 loop: CASSLAQRSETQYF. The CDR3 nucleotides are TGTGCCAGCAGCTTAGCTCAGCGTAGTGAGACCCAGTACTTC.

With respect to this clone: Other DNA sequences from this sample encode an identical CDR3 as well. The J gene is TRBJ2-7, the V gene TRBV28, with a possible D match to TRBD1 (5 bases). Trimming left V 1 base short and J 4 bases short, with 5 bases between. The CDR3 is made up of 12 amino acids. Germline-derived CDR1 and CDR2 are MDHEN and SYDVKM. The CDR3 sequence: CASSLSGYEQYF. CDR3 nucleotides: TGTGCCAGCAGTTTATCAGGGTACGAGCAGTACTTC.

The chain combines TRBV19 with TRBJ1-3, with D possibly matching TRBD1 (5 bases). CDR3 length equals 14 residues. Trimming shortened V by 9 bases and J by 4 bases, and 16 bases separated the two germline ends. The germline CDR1 and CDR2 sequences are LNHDA and SQIVND (reference sequence). In nucleotides, the CDR3 is TGTGCCAGCGGGTGGGGAGGGGAAGGAAACACCATATATTTT. Residues: CASGWGGEGNTIYF.

The V call is TRBV27, the J call TRBJ1-3, with D unresolved. The V and J ends lost 6 bases and 0 bases respectively, with 9 bases between them. Germline CDR1 reads MNHEY; CDR2 reads SMNVEV (reference sequence). The CDR3 runs to 14 residues. The CDR3 DNA reads TGTGCCAGCAGGTCCAGCGGCTCTGGAAACACCATATATTTT. Its translation is CASRSSGSGNTIYF.

This chain connects TRBV6-6 to TRBJ2-3, with 9 bases fitting TRBD2. The CDR3 length is 18 residues. V lost 6 bases to trimming and J lost 5 bases; unmatched junction nucleotides: 18. Germline CDR1 MNHNY, CDR2 SVGAGI (reference sequence). The CDR3 is CASRRYAAASGERDTQYF. CDR3 nucleotides: TGTGCCAGCAGGCGATACGCGGCGGCTAGCGGGGAAAGAGATACGCAGTATTTT.

Here the CDR3 reads CAWTLERPTGIYGYTF. In DNA, the CDR3 is TGTGCCTGGACCTTGGAACGACCCACAGGGATCTATGGCTACACCTTC. The chain employs TRBV30 and TRBJ1-2, with D possibly matching TRBD1 (6 bases). V lost 4 bases to trimming and J lost 4 bases, with 22 bases between them. The germline V gene has CDR1 GTSNPN and CDR2 SVGIG (reference sequence). The CDR3 loop spans 16 amino acids.

V and J are TRBV5-1 and TRBJ2-5; 13 bases are a match to TRBD2. The CDR3 is 16 residues long. V was clipped by 5 bases and J by 4 bases; unmatched bases: 8. Germline V lookup: CDR1 SGHRS, CDR2 YFSETQ. The CDR3 loop is CASRGGLAGFGETQYF. CDR3 DNA: TGCGCCAGCAGGGGGGGACTAGCGGGATTCGGAGAGACCCAGTACTTC.

The chain carries TRBV6-5 and TRBJ1-1; 10 bases map to TRBD1. Unmatched junction bases numbered 8, after V lost 5 bases and J lost 5 bases. This CDR3 spans 15 amino acids. The germline CDR1 and CDR2 sequences are MNHEY and SVGAGI. DNA of the CDR3: TGTGCCAGCAGTCCCGGAGACAGGGGGCGTACTGAAGCTTTCTTT. As protein: CASSPGDRGRTEAFF.

In nucleotides, the CDR3 is TGTGCCAGAAACAGGGGGCCGCCGGGACTAGCGGGCGAGCAGTACTTC. Translated, it gives CARNRGPPGLAGEQYF. The chain couples TRBV19 to TRBJ2-7; 12 bases map to TRBD2. The germline V gene encodes CDR1 LNHDA and CDR2 SQIVND (reference sequence). V was clipped by 9 bases and J by 6 bases; unmatched bases: 15. This CDR3 contains 16 residues.

The rearrangement joins TRBV2 to TRBJ1-4; 8 positions agree with TRBD1. This CDR3 spans 15 amino acids. Germline loops: CDR1 SNHLY, CDR2 FYNNEI. The V and J ends lost 3 bases and 10 bases, in that order; junction bases with no gene match: 10. In nucleotides, the CDR3 is TGTGCCAGCAGTGAGCTCCGCGACAGGGGAGTAAAACTGTTTTTT. It is translated as CASSELRDRGVKLFF. The entire variable domain, with the rest obtained from reference TRBV2 and TRBJ1-4, is as follows: EPEVTQTPSHQVTQMGQEVILRCVPISNHLYFYWYRQILGQKVEFLVSFYNNEISEKSEIFDDQFSVERPDGSNFTLKIRSTKLEDSAMYFCASSELRDRGVKLFFGSGTQLSVL.

This sequence joins TRBV11-2 and TRBJ2-1, with D perhaps TRBD1 (6 bases). Germline V gene lookup returns CDR1 SGHAT and CDR2 FQNNGV. V lost 5 bases, J lost 6 bases, and 17 bases lay in between. The CDR3 extends over 15 amino acids. The CDR3 DNA is TGTGCCAGCAGCCCAAACCAGGGGCCGGGCAATGAGCAGTTCTTC. Its protein is CASSPNQGPGNEQFF.

The rearrangement links TRBV10-3 to TRBJ2-1; TRBD1 aligns across 10 bases. This CDR3 has 14 residues. Per germline, CDR1 ENHRY and CDR2 SYGVKD. The junction had 7 bases not matched to a gene; V was cut back by 6 bases and J by 8 bases. The CDR3 coding sequence is TGTGCCATCAGCCGGGACAGGGGATTATATGAGCAGTTCTTC. The encoded protein is CAISRDRGLYEQFF.

This clone has a handful of counts. The chain carries TRBV4-1 and TRBJ1-5; D gene uncertain. Trimming cost V 4 bases and J 5 bases, with 12 bases left between them. From germline, CDR1 is MGHRA and CDR2 YSYEKL. The CDR3 covers 14 residues. The CDR3 DNA sequence: TGCGCCAGCAGCCCCCAAGGAGATGATCAGCCCCAGCATTTT. It is translated as CASSPQGDDQPQHF.